This T cell receptor (beta chain) was identified in a study of T-cell memory formation after mild COVID-19. The overall study: TCR clusters were mostly donor specific. Study observations and caveats: Pre-infection memory harbored some responding clones, suggesting cross-reactive memory joined.

Germline V gene sequence: CDR1 MNHEY, CDR2 SVGEGT. V shed 6 bases, J shed 0 bases, and the junction held 8 bases outside the gene matches. The CDR3 extends over 17 amino acids. With regard to this clonotype: Its antigen is currently unknown.

The 5'RACE method, run with constant-segment primers, produced TCR alpha and TCR beta cDNA libraries (carrying sample barcodes and UMIs). TCRdb itself ran the 5' RACE reads through MiXCR, one entry per CDR3 protein. The sample consists of about 150,000 distinct CDR3 sequences, 10% to 15% of them appearing once. The origin of this receptor is a man younger than 30 who had mild COVID-19 (a few samples of this study predate the infection). Cell type and time point are not known. The specimen was PBMCs or a T cell subset sorted from them (not recorded which). The V call is TRBV6-2 or TRBV6-3, the J call TRBJ1-4; 9 nucleotides agree with TRBD1. The CDR3 nucleotides are TGTGCCAGCAGCCCGGACAGGGGCAAGGCAACTAATGAAAAACTGTTTTTT. Its translation: CASSPDRGKATNEKLFF.